Included here is one T cell receptor (beta chain) sequence, with context. Its antigen remains unknown. The table came from immunoSEQ multiplex PCR; TCRdb's copy has only in-frame clones and leaves some out. Of just under 65,000 clones listed, around nine tenths were seen once; the top ten hold approximately 1.5%. The data were obtained in a study of graft-versus-host responses after intestinal transplantation. The V and J ends lost 0 bases and 3 bases respectively, with 11 bases between them. Germline values: CDR1 LGHNA, CDR2 YNFKEQ. The CDR3 has 15 amino acids. This TCR was sampled from a human donor who was the organ donor for an intestinal transplant. The gene calls are TRBV4-2 and TRBJ1-1; tentative D call: TRBD1 (6 bases). The sample consisted of unstimulated CD8+ T cells sorted from spleen or lymph node cells, taken before transplant. CDR3 amino acids: CASSQDGQLHTEAFF. Here the CDR3 DNA reads TGTGCCAGCAGCCAAGATGGACAGCTCCACACTGAAGCTTTCTTT.